Listed below are T cell receptor beta chains from one sample, sequenced in a study of early T cells in non-severe SARS-CoV-2 infection. TCRdb used MiXCR to reprocess the 5' RACE reads, holding one entry per CDR3 protein. This sample carries 40,000 to 55,000 distinct CDR3 sequences, about 25% of them seen once, and the ten largest clones take roughly 4.2%. The material sequenced was whole blood, taken at baseline. The source is an adult who was a healthcare worker with PCR-confirmed SARS-CoV-2 infection or an uninfected control (not recorded which). Both conserved end residues are part of each CDR3. A D gene is named only where the DNA matches it firmly. For some rows the clone size is stated as once, few or many, or as a class when expanded; others skip it.

clone size,J gene,D gene,V gene,CDR3 DNA,CDR3 protein
.,TRBJ2-3,.,TRBV11-3,TGTGCCAGCAGCTTGGGCAGGGTATCAGATACGCAGTATTTT,CASSLGRVSDTQYF
.,TRBJ2-1,TRBD1,TRBV11-2,TGTGCCAGCAGCCTGCAGGGACAGTTATACAATGAGCAGTTCTTC,CASSLQGQLYNEQFF
many,TRBJ2-5,.,TRBV2,TGTGCCAGCAGTGACTGGACACGAACTTTGGAGACCCAGTACTTC,CASSDWTRTLETQYF
few,TRBJ2-1,.,TRBV6-6,TGTGCCAGCAGTTACGAGGTCAGTTACAATGAGCAGTTCTTC,CASSYEVSYNEQFF
few,TRBJ2-3,.,TRBV29-1,TGCAGCGTTGAAACGGGCGGACCAGATACGCAGTATTTT,CSVETGGPDTQYF
few,TRBJ2-1,.,TRBV29-1,TGCAGCGTTGAAGACGAGGGGGAGTACAATGAGCAGTTCTTC,CSVEDEGEYNEQFF
few,TRBJ2-4,.,TRBV7-9,TGTGCCAGCAGCTTAGTAGGGCAGATTCAGTACTTC,CASSLVGQIQYF
few,TRBJ2-7,.,TRBV14,TGTGCCAGCAGCAATTTTGGACAGATTGCAACCCTCGAGCAGTACTTC,CASSNFGQIATLEQYF
.,TRBJ1-5,TRBD1,TRBV5-6,TGTGCCAGCAGCTTAGGACAGGCGCAGCCCCAGCATTTT,CASSLGQAQPQHF
few,TRBJ2-7,TRBD2,TRBV3-1,TGTGCCAGCAGCCTAACTAGCGGAGGAGGGGAGCAGTACTTC,CASSLTSGGGEQYF
.,TRBJ2-1,.,TRBV30,TGTGCCTGGAGCAATGGTAATGAGCAGTTCTTC,CAWSNGNEQFF
many,TRBJ2-2,TRBD1,TRBV12-3/TRBV12-4,TGTGCCAGCGGGGACAGGGGGCTGTACACCGGGGAGCTGTTTTTT,CASGDRGLYTGELFF
few,TRBJ2-3,.,TRBV7-8,TGTGCCAGCAGGGAGACACTAGGGGTTAGGGATACGCAGTATTTT,CASRETLGVRDTQYF